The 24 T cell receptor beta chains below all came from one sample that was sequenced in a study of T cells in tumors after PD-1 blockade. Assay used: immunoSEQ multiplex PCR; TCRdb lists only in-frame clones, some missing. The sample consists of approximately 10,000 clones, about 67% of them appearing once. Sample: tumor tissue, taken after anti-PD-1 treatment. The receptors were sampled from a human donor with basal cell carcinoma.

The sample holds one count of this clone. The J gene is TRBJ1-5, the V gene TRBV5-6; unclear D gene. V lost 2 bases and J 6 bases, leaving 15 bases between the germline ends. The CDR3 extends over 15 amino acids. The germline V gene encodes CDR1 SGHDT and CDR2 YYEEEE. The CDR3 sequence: CASSFRANPRQPQHF. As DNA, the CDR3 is TGTGCCAGCAGCTTCCGGGCCAACCCCCGTCAGCCCCAGCATTTT. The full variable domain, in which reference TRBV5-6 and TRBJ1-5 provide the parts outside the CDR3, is DAGVTQSPTHLIKTRGQQVTLRCSPKSGHDTVSWYQQALGQGPQFIFQYYEEEERQRGNFPDRFSGHQFPNYSSELNVNALLLGDSALYLCASSFRANPRQPQHFGDGTRLSIL.

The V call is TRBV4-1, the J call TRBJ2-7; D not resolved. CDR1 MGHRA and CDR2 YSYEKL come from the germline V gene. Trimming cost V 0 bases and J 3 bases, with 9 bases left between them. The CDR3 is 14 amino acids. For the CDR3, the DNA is TGCGCCAGCAGCCAAGATATAGGGTACTACGAGCAGTACTTC. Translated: CASSQDIGYYEQYF.

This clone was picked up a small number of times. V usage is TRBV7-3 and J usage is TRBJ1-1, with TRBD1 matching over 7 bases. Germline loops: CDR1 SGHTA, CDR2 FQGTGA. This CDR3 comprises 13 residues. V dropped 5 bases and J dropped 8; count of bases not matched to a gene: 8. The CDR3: CASSPQTGREAFF. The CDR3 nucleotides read TGTGCCAGCAGCCCGCAGACAGGGCGGGAAGCTTTCTTT.

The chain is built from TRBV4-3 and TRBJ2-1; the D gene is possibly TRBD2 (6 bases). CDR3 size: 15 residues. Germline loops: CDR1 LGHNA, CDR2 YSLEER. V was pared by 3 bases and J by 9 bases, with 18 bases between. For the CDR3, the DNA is TGCGCCAGCAGCCAGACCTTCCGGAGGAGGGGTGAGCAGTTCTTC. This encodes CASSQTFRRRGEQFF.

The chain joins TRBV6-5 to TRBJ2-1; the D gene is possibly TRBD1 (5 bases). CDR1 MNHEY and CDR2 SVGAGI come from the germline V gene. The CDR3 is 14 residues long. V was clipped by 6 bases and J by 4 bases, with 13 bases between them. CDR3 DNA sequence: TGTGCCAGCAGAGTGACACAGGATTACAATGAGCAGTTCTTC. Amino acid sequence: CASRVTQDYNEQFF.

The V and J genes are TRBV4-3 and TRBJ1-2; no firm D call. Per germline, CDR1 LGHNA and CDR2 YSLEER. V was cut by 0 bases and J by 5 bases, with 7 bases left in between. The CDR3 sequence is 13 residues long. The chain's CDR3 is CASSQDVGYGYTF. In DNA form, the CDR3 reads TGCGCCAGCAGCCAAGATGTGGGTTATGGCTACACCTTC.

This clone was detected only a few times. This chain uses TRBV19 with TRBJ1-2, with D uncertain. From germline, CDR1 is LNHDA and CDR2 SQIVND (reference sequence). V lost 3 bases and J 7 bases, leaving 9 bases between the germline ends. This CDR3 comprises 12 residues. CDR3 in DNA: TGTGCCAGTAGTATCGGAGCCCTTGGCTACACCTTC. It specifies CASSIGALGYTF.

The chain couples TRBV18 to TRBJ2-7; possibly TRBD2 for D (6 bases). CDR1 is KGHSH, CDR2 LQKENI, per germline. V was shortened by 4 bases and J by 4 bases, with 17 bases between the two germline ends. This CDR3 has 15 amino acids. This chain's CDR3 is CASSRTRAGTYEQYF. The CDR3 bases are TGTGCCAGCTCACGGACGAGGGCTGGGACTTACGAGCAGTACTTC.

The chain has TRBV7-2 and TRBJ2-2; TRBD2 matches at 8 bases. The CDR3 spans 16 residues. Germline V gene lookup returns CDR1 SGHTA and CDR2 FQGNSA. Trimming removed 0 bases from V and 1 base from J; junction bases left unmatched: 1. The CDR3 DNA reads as TGTGCCAGCAGCTTAGCAGCGGGGGTGAACACCGGGGAGCTGTTTTTT. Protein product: CASSLAAGVNTGELFF.

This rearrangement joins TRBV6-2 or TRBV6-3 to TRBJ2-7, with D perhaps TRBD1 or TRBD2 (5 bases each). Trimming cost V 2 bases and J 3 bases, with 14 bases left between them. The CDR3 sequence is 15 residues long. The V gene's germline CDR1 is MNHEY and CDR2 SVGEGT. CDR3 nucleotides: TGTGCCAGCAGTTACGGCAACGGGACCTTCTACGAGCAGTACTTC. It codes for CASSYGNGTFYEQYF.

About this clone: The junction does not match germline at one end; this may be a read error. CDR3 sequence reads: CASSYSKTGNYGCTF. CDR3 DNA: TGTGCCAGCAGTTACTCGAAGACAGGGAACTATGGCTGCACCTTC. This sequence joins TRBV6-2 or TRBV6-3 and TRBJ1-2; 7 bases map to TRBD1. The CDR3 loop spans 15 amino acids. Germline V CDR1 and CDR2: MNHEY, SVGEGT.

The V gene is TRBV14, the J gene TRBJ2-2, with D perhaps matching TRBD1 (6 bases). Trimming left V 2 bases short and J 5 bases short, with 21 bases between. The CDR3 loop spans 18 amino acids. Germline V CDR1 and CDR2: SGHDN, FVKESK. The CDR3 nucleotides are TGTGCCAGCAGCCAAAATGACAGGCCAGAGGCTCGAACCGGGGAGCTGTTTTTT. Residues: CASSQNDRPEARTGELFF.

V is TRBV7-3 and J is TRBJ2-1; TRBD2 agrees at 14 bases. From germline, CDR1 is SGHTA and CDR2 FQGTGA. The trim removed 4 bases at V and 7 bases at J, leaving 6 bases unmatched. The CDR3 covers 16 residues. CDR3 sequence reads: CASSSGTSGRLNEQFF. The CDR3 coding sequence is TGTGCCAGCAGCTCCGGGACTAGCGGGAGATTGAATGAGCAGTTCTTC. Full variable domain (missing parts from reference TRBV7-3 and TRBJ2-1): GAGVSQTPSNKVTEKGKYVELRCDPISGHTALYWYRQSLGQGPEFLIYFQGTGAADDSGLPNDRFFAVRPEGSVSTLKIQRTERGDSAVYLCASSSGTSGRLNEQFFGPGTRLTVL.

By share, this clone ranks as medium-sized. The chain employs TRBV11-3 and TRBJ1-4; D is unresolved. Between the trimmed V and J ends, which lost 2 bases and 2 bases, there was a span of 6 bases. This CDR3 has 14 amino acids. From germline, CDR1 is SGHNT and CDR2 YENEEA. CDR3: CASSLPETNEKLFF. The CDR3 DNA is TGTGCCAGCAGCTTACCAGAGACTAATGAAAAACTGTTTTTT.

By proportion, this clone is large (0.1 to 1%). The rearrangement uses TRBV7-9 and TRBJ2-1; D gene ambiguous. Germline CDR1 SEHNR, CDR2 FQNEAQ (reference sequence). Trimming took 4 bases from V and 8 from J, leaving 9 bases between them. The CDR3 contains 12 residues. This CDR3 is CASSWGSDEQFF. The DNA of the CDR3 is TGTGCCAGCAGCTGGGGTTCCGATGAGCAGTTCTTC.

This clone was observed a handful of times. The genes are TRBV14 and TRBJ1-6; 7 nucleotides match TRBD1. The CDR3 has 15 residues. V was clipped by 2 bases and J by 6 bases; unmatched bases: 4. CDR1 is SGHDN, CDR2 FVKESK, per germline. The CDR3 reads CASSQRDSSNSPLHF. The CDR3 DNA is TGTGCCAGCAGCCAAAGGGACAGCAGTAATTCACCCCTCCACTTT.

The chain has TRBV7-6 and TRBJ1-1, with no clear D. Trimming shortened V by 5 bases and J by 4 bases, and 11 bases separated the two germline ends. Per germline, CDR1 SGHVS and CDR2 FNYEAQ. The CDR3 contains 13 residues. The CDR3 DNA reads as TGTGCCAGCAGCGGGGTCTTGGGCACTGAAGCTTTCTTT. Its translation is CASSGVLGTEAFF.

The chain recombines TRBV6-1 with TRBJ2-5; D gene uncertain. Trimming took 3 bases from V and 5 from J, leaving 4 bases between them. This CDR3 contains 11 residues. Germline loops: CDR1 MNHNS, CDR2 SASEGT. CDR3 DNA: TGTGCCAGCAGTGAGGTGGAGACCCAGTACTTC. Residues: CASSEVETQYF.

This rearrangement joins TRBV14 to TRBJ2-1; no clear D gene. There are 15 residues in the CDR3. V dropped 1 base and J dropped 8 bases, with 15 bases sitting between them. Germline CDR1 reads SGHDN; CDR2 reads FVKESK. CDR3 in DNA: TGTGCCAGCAGCCAAGTCTCCCTCTTGATGCATGAGCAGTTCTTC. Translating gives CASSQVSLLMHEQFF.

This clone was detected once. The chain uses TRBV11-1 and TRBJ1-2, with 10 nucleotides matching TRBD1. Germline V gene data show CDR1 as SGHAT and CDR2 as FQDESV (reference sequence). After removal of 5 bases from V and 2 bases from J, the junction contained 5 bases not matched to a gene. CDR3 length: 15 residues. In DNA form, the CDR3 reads TGTGCCAGCAGCCACGGACAGGGGGAAAACTATGGCTACACCTTC. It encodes CASSHGQGENYGYTF.

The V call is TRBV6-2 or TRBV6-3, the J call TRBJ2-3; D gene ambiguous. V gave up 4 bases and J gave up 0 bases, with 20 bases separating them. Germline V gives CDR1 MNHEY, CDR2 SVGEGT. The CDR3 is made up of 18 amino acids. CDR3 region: CASSLGLVVGASTDTQYF. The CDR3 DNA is TGTGCCAGCAGTTTGGGGTTGGTGGTCGGAGCTAGCACAGATACGCAGTATTTT.

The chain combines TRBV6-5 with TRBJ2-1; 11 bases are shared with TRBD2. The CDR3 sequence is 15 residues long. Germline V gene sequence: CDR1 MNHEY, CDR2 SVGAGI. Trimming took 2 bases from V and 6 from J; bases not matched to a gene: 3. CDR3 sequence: CASSYSSGRVNEQFF. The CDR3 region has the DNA TGTGCCAGCAGTTACAGTAGCGGGAGGGTCAATGAGCAGTTCTTC.

CDR3 region: CASSLEQGQPQHF. CDR3 DNA: TGTGCCAGCAGCCTAGAACAGGGTCAGCCCCAGCATTTT. The chain uses TRBV11-1 and TRBJ1-5; weak D call: TRBD1 (6 bases). Trimming removed 5 bases from V and 6 bases from J, with 11 bases in between. Germline lookup yields CDR1 SGHAT and CDR2 FQDESV (reference sequence). CDR3 size: 13 residues. The full variable domain, with the rest looked up from reference TRBV11-1 and TRBJ1-5, is EAEVAQSPRYKITEKSQAVAFWCDPISGHATLYWYRQILGQGPELLVQFQDESVVDDSQLPKDRFSAERLKGVDSTLKIQPAELGDSAMYLCASSLEQGQPQHFGDGTRLSIL.

The CDR3 is CASSMGGGTTEAFF. In DNA form, the CDR3 reads TGTGCCAGTTCAATGGGAGGGGGTACCACTGAAGCTTTCTTT. The chain couples TRBV19 to TRBJ1-1; TRBD1 might be the D (6 bases). CDR1 LNHDA and CDR2 SQIVND come from the germline V gene (reference sequence). V was trimmed by 8 bases and J by 4 bases, leaving 17 bases between them. The CDR3 extends over 14 amino acids.